The next 13 T cell receptor beta chains were all read from a single sample in a study of blood T cell repertoires in COVID-19. TCRdb keeps only in-frame clones here, not all; method: immunoSEQ multiplex PCR. The table has about 47,000 clones, more than 75% seen once. Sequencing was performed on peripheral blood. The receptor set was obtained from a human donor with acute or convalescent COVID-19. The donor label of this sample is uncertain.

This chain uses TRBV7-2 with TRBJ1-2; possibly TRBD1 for D (5 bases). This CDR3 is 14 amino acids long. Trimming took 1 base from V and 2 from J, leaving 8 bases between them. Germline V lookup: CDR1 SGHTA, CDR2 FQGNSA. This CDR3 is CASSLGQTNYGYTF. The DNA for the CDR3 is TGTGCCAGCAGCTTAGGACAGACGAACTATGGCTACACCTTC.

The genes are TRBV11-2 and TRBJ1-5; TRBD1 matches at 8 bases. The CDR3 length is 15 residues. After removal of 3 bases from V and 4 bases from J, the junction contained 5 bases not matched to a gene. Germline CDR1 reads SGHAT; CDR2 reads FQNNGV. The CDR3 sequence is CASSLAGGANQPQHF. The CDR3 bases are TGTGCCAGCAGCTTGGCAGGGGGCGCAAATCAGCCCCAGCATTTT. The entire variable domain, with the rest obtained from reference TRBV11-2 and TRBJ1-5, is as follows: EAGVAQSPRYKIIEKRQSVAFWCNPISGHATLYWYQQILGQGPKLLIQFQNNGVVDDSQLPKDRFSAERLKGVDSTLKIQPAKLEDSAVYLCASSLAGGANQPQHFGDGTRLSIL.

CDR3 protein: CASSQEGTSLSYEQYF. The CDR3 DNA reads TGTGCCAGCAGCCAAGAAGGGACTAGCCTCTCCTACGAGCAGTACTTC. The V and J genes are TRBV4-2 and TRBJ2-7; 9 bases are shared with TRBD2. Germline CDR1 and CDR2: LGHNA and YNFKEQ. The CDR3 runs to 16 residues. V was clipped by 0 bases and J by 0 bases; unmatched bases: 3.

This clone was seen just once. The chain joins TRBV6-5 to TRBJ2-7, with 8 positions matching TRBD1. There are 13 residues in the CDR3. V lost 7 bases, J lost 6 bases, and 8 bases stayed unmatched. Germline CDR1 and CDR2: MNHEY and SVGAGI. CDR3 nucleotides: TGTGCCAGCAAGGATTCAGGGGGCGCCGAGCAGTACTTC. Translated: CASKDSGGAEQYF.

This clone was counted only a few times. This sequence joins TRBV7-9 and TRBJ2-7, with TRBD2 identical over 7 bases. The CDR3 runs 14 residues. Germline V gene lookup returns CDR1 SEHNR and CDR2 FQNEAQ (reference sequence). V was pared by 3 bases and J by 1 base, with 3 bases of the junction left unmatched. The CDR3, as DNA: TGTGCCAGCAGCTTCCTGGGACTATCCTACGAGCAGTACTTC. Amino acid sequence: CASSFLGLSYEQYF.

This clone has more than one count but fewer than ten. The chain links TRBV11-2 to TRBJ2-7; 12 bases align to TRBD2. The CDR3 loop spans 15 amino acids. Losses at the gene ends were 1 base for V and 6 bases for J; bases not matched to a gene: 4. Germline V CDR1 and CDR2: SGHAT, FQNNGV. CDR3 amino acids: CASSLGLAGESEQYF. The CDR3 DNA reads as TGTGCCAGCAGCTTAGGACTAGCGGGAGAAAGCGAGCAGTACTTC.

This rearrangement joins TRBV19 to TRBJ1-5; 9 nucleotides match TRBD1. V lost 7 bases and J lost 3; bases outside the gene matches: 7. Germline loops: CDR1 LNHDA, CDR2 SQIVND (reference sequence). The CDR3 runs 15 residues. CDR3 nucleotides: TGTGCCAGTACCCAGACAGGGGGAATCAATCAGCCCCAGCATTTT. It translates to CASTQTGGINQPQHF.

The genes are TRBV10-3 and TRBJ2-4, with 16 bases aligning to TRBD2. This CDR3 region has 18 residues. The germline gives CDR1 ENHRY, CDR2 SYGVKD. The junction had 6 bases not matched to a gene; V was cut back by 4 bases and J by 3 bases. The CDR3 protein is CAISAGTSGGVNKNIQYF. CDR3 nucleotides: TGTGCCATCAGTGCCGGGACTAGCGGGGGGGTTAACAAAAACATTCAGTACTTC.

The rearrangement joins TRBV27 to TRBJ2-2, with D perhaps matching TRBD1 (6 bases). V shed 1 base and J shed 5 bases, with 17 bases lying between them. CDR1 is MNHEY, CDR2 SMNVEV, per germline (reference sequence). This CDR3 contains 17 residues. The CDR3 reads CASSLLGAGEGTGELFF. DNA for the CDR3: TGTGCCAGCAGTTTATTGGGCGCAGGGGAAGGGACCGGGGAGCTGTTTTTT.

The V and J genes are TRBV30 and TRBJ2-2; D is ambiguous. Trimming cost V 2 bases and J 1 base, with 14 bases left between them. CDR1 GTSNPN and CDR2 SVGIG come from the germline V gene (reference sequence). The CDR3 consists of 16 residues. CDR3 bases: TGTGCCTGGAGTACTTTTACGGCAGGGAACACCGGGGAGCTGTTTTTT. Translation gives CAWSTFTAGNTGELFF.

The J gene is TRBJ1-1, the V gene TRBV24-1; 7 positions match TRBD1. The ends lost 1 base at V and 8 bases at J; junction bases unmatched: 3. CDR1 is KGHDR and CDR2 is SFDVKD in the germline V gene. This CDR3 has 13 amino acids. The CDR3 DNA reads TGTGCCACCAGTGATTTTACAGGGGTAGAAGCTTTCTTT. The encoded protein is CATSDFTGVEAFF.

This chain joins TRBV28 and TRBJ1-6; TRBD1 matches at 7 bases. J was trimmed by 8 bases and V by 5 bases; bases with no gene match: 6. Germline V gene lookup returns CDR1 MDHEN and CDR2 SYDVKM. This CDR3 comprises 14 residues. In nucleotides, the CDR3 is TGTGCCAGCAGTCCTACAGGGGAGCATTCACCCCTCCACTTT. It specifies CASSPTGEHSPLHF.

The chain has TRBV11-2 and TRBJ1-2; a possible D gene is TRBD1 (6 bases). This CDR3 spans 14 amino acids. CDR1 and CDR2 from the germline V gene are SGHAT and FQNNGV. Trimming pared 7 bases from V and 5 bases from J, leaving 17 bases between. The CDR3 is CASTSGGAGYGYTF. DNA of the CDR3: TGTGCCAGCACCTCGGGGGGGGCGGGGTATGGCTACACCTTC.